The rows below give T cell receptor beta chains drawn from one sample of a study of shared clonotypes between healthy human individuals. The table came from immunoSEQ multiplex PCR; TCRdb's copy has only in-frame clones and leaves some out. The sample contains approximately 740,000 clones, 80% to 95% of which appear only once. The sample was naive CD8+ T cells sorted from blood. The source of these receptors is a man aged 25-45 years in good health. CDR3s include the opening cysteine and the closing phenylalanine or tryptophan. A D gene is named only where the DNA matches it firmly. A row's size may be missing; if present it is once, few, many or a size class.

D: -
V: TRBV7-6
size: -
J: TRBJ2-1
CDR3: CASSSEGSPSPNEQFF
DNA: TGTGCCAGCAGCTCCGAGGGCAGCCCGAGTCCCAATGAGCAGTTCTTC

D: TRBD1
V: TRBV9
size: -
J: TRBJ1-5
CDR3: CASSGGTGDQPQHF
DNA: TGTGCCAGCAGCGGAGGGACAGGCGACCAGCCCCAGCATTTT

D: -
V: TRBV9
size: -
J: TRBJ1-2
CDR3: CASSEVGNNGYTF
DNA: TGTGCCAGCAGCGAGGTGGGGAATAATGGCTACACCTTC

D: -
V: TRBV18
size: -
J: TRBJ2-7
CDR3: CASSTDSSYEQYF
DNA: TGTGCCAGCTCAACGGACAGCTCCTACGAGCAGTACTTC

D: TRBD2
V: TRBV4-1
size: -
J: TRBJ2-1
CDR3: CASSHSSGTYNEQFF
DNA: TGCGCCAGCAGTCACTCTAGCGGAACTTACAATGAGCAGTTCTTC

D: -
V: TRBV7-9
size: -
J: TRBJ1-1
CDR3: CASSLIRENTEAFF
DNA: TGTGCCAGCAGCTTGATACGGGAGAACACTGAAGCTTTCTTT

D: -
V: TRBV29-1
size: -
J: TRBJ1-1
CDR3: CSVEGLMNTEAFF
DNA: TGCAGCGTTGAGGGTCTCATGAACACTGAAGCTTTCTTT

D: -
V: TRBV27
size: -
J: TRBJ1-2
CDR3: CASKPVGPNYGYTF
DNA: TGTGCCAGCAAGCCAGTAGGGCCTAACTATGGCTACACCTTC

D: -
V: TRBV28
size: -
J: TRBJ2-1
CDR3: CASRKGTDSNNEQFF
DNA: TGTGCCAGCAGAAAAGGCACAGACTCCAACAATGAGCAGTTCTTC

D: TRBD2
V: TRBV11-2
size: -
J: TRBJ2-5
CDR3: CASSLITSGSQETQYF
DNA: TGTGCCAGCAGCTTAATTACTAGCGGGAGCCAAGAGACCCAGTACTTC

D: -
V: TRBV30
size: few
J: TRBJ2-7
CDR3: CAWSGPSYEQYF
DNA: TGTGCCTGGAGTGGACCCTCCTACGAGCAGTACTTC

D: -
V: TRBV29-1
size: -
J: TRBJ2-7
CDR3: CSVGVRVYEQYF
DNA: TGCAGCGTCGGGGTGAGGGTGTACGAGCAGTACTTC

D: -
V: TRBV6-5
size: -
J: TRBJ2-1
CDR3: CASSPGPLNEQFF
DNA: TGTGCCAGCAGCCCCGGGCCCCTAAATGAGCAGTTCTTC

D: TRBD1
V: TRBV4-3
size: -
J: TRBJ2-5
CDR3: CASSQGVKGAISWQETQYF
DNA: TGCGCCAGCAGCCAAGGGGTGAAGGGGGCGATTAGTTGGCAAGAGACCCAGTACTTC

D: -
V: TRBV10-2
size: once
J: TRBJ1-1
CDR3: CASQGGEGTEAFF
DNA: TGCGCCAGCCAAGGCGGGGAAGGGACTGAAGCTTTCTTT

D: -
V: TRBV6-5
size: -
J: TRBJ2-3
CDR3: CASSYSGKTDTQYF
DNA: TGTGCCAGCAGTTATTCGGGAAAGACAGATACGCAGTATTTT

D: TRBD2
V: TRBV5-1
size: -
J: TRBJ2-2
CDR3: CASSLAQRGTGELFF
DNA: TGCGCCAGCAGCTTGGCCCAGCGGGGCACCGGGGAGCTGTTTTTT